These 28 T cell receptor beta chains were sequenced from one sample in a study of T cells in Graves' hyperthyroidism and ophthalmopathy. Amplified TCR beta CDR3 regions came from RNA transcripts. Initially, a first-round RT-PCR of the TCR CDR3 employed the HTBI primer set. Each CDR3 protein is one row after TCRdb ran MiXCR on the multiplex PCR reads. The table shows approximately 380,000 distinct CDR3 sequences, with more than 13% occurring only once. The sequencing input was blood. All receptors come from a man in his forties or fifties with Graves' ophthalmopathy.

This clonotype was picked up one time. Being one base from a much bigger clone, this may be a read error. The chain recombines TRBV28 with TRBJ1-5; D remains unclear. The V end lost 7 bases, the J end lost 11 bases, and 21 bases lay between the germline ends. Germline V gene sequence: CDR1 MDHEN, CDR2 SYDVKM. The CDR3 covers 14 residues. In DNA form, the CDR3 reads TGTGCCAGCAACCAACCCGGACCAGCTAAGTCCCAGCATTTT. Encoded protein: CASNQPGPAKSQHF. The full variable domain, with the rest looked up from reference TRBV28 and TRBJ1-5, is DVKVTQSSRYLVKRTGEKVFLECVQDMDHENMFWYRQDPGLGLRLIYFSYDVKMKEKGDIPEGYSVSREKKERFSLILESASTNQTSMYLCASNQPGPAKSQHFGDGTRLSIL.

This clonotype was counted between two and nine times. The chain employs TRBV7-9 and TRBJ2-3; the D is unclear. Germline V gene lookup returns CDR1 SEHNR and CDR2 FQNEAQ (reference sequence). This CDR3 region has 14 residues. V lost 3 bases, J lost 0 bases, and 7 bases lay in between. The DNA for the CDR3 is TGTGCCAGCAGCTTCCAGGTTAGCACAGATACGCAGTATTTT. It is translated as CASSFQVSTDTQYF.

This clonotype showed up many times. V is TRBV3-1 and J is TRBJ2-1; D possibly corresponds to TRBD1 (6 bases). Trimming stripped 0 bases from V and 3 bases from J, with 21 bases between. Germline V gives CDR1 LGHDT, CDR2 YNNKEL (reference sequence). The CDR3 runs 19 residues. In DNA form, the CDR3 reads TGTGCCAGCAGCCAAGAGTACAGGGAGAACTTTAAGTTCTACAATGAGCAGTTCTTC. This translates into CASSQEYRENFKFYNEQFF.

The CDR3 region has the DNA TGTGCCAGCAGCGCAACGCGGGAGGGCACCTACGAGCAGTACTTC. Encoded protein: CASSATREGTYEQYF. V is TRBV9 and J is TRBJ2-7, with 9 bases lining up with TRBD2. From germline, CDR1 is SGDLS and CDR2 YYNGEE. The CDR3 contains 15 residues. J was trimmed by 2 bases and V by 3 bases; bases with no gene match: 6.

The sample holds many counts of this clonotype. Here the CDR3 DNA reads TGTGCCAGCAGCTTTCGCTCGGGACTAGCGGGAGGGACCTACGAGCAGTACTTC. It translates to CASSFRSGLAGGTYEQYF. The chain is built from TRBV11-2 and TRBJ2-7; TRBD2 matches at 16 bases. J gave up 2 bases and V 3 bases, and 7 bases lay outside the gene matches. Germline CDR1 reads SGHAT; CDR2 reads FQNNGV. The CDR3 consists of 18 residues.

This clonotype came up many times. V usage is TRBV4-1 and J usage is TRBJ1-1; D remains ambiguous. The CDR3 runs 15 residues. Trimming removed 3 bases from V and 1 base from J, with 12 bases in between. The germline V gene has CDR1 MGHRA and CDR2 YSYEKL. The CDR3 loop is CASSQLSGGNTEAFF. In DNA, the CDR3 is TGCGCCAGCAGCCAGCTCTCGGGAGGGAACACTGAAGCTTTCTTT.

This clonotype occurred many times. V is TRBV5-1 and J is TRBJ2-3, with 9 bases fitting TRBD2. The CDR3 has 16 residues. The germline V gene has CDR1 SGHRS and CDR2 YFSETQ. With V trimmed by 0 bases and J by 4 bases, 6 bases remained unmatched. In nucleotides, the CDR3 is TGCGCCAGCAGCTTGGCAGGCGGGAGGGGCTCAGATACGCAGTATTTT. This codes for CASSLAGGRGSDTQYF.

Many counts were recorded for this clonotype. CDR3: CASSWTTGSYEQYF. In nucleotides, the CDR3 is TGTGCCAGCAGCTGGACTACAGGGTCCTACGAGCAGTACTTC. The V call is TRBV3-1, the J call TRBJ2-7; D possibly uses TRBD1 or TRBD2 (6 bases each). Germline V CDR1 and CDR2: LGHDT, YNNKEL (reference sequence). The CDR3 runs to 14 residues. V was pared by 5 bases and J by 1 base, with 12 bases between.

The chain combines TRBV4-2 with TRBJ2-7, with 7 bases aligning to TRBD1. The J segment lost 4 bases and the V segment lost 0 bases, leaving 6 bases of the junction unmatched. This CDR3 region has 15 residues. Germline V CDR1 and CDR2: LGHNA, YNFKEQ. The CDR3 DNA sequence: TGTGCCAGCAGCCAAGAAGCAGGGGGATTTTACGAGCAGTACTTC. It translates to CASSQEAGGFYEQYF.

This clonotype was detected ten times or more. This chain joins TRBV18 and TRBJ1-5; D remains unclear. V lost 2 bases to trimming and J lost 0 bases, with 5 bases between them. Per the germline V gene, CDR1 is KGHSH and CDR2 is LQKENI. The CDR3 sequence is 14 residues long. The CDR3: CASSPGSSNQPQHF. In DNA form, the CDR3 reads TGTGCCAGCTCACCAGGCTCTAGCAATCAGCCCCAGCATTTT.

This clonotype was picked up a small number of times. V is TRBV6-1 and J is TRBJ2-2, with 8 bases fitting TRBD1. The CDR3 has 14 residues. The ends lost 10 bases at V and 4 bases at J; junction bases unmatched: 8. Germline loops: CDR1 MNHNS, CDR2 SASEGT. The CDR3 reads CATKRQGSTGELFF. The CDR3, as DNA: TGTGCCACCAAGAGACAGGGGAGCACCGGGGAGCTGTTTTTT.

This clonotype was observed a handful of times. The chain employs TRBV27 and TRBJ2-1; perhaps D is TRBD1 or TRBD2 (6 bases each). The V end was cut by 8 bases, the J end by 8 bases, with 13 bases between. CDR3 length: 12 amino acids. Germline CDR1 is MNHEY and CDR2 is SMNVEV (reference sequence). The DNA for the CDR3 is TGTGCCAGCCGCCTGGGGGGCGATGAGCAGTTCTTC. This translates into CASRLGGDEQFF.

Regarding this clonotype: A read error is possible here, since a much larger clone lies one base away. The chain is built from TRBV12-3 or TRBV12-4 and TRBJ2-1; TRBD2 is a possible D gene (6 bases). This CDR3 spans 15 amino acids. The CDR3 nucleotides read TGTGCCAGCAGTACGGGACTCGACTCCTACAATGAGCAGCTCTTC. Translated, it gives CASSTGLDSYNEQLF.

This clonotype was observed a few times. V and J are TRBV20-1 and TRBJ1-4; no firm D call. Between the trimmed V and J ends, which lost 5 bases and 0 bases, there was a span of 7 bases. The CDR3 covers 13 residues. CDR1 is DFQATT, CDR2 SNEGSKA, per germline (reference sequence). The CDR3 DNA reads as TGCAGTGCTTGGACGGCAACTAATGAAAAACTGTTTTTT. It yields the protein CSAWTATNEKLFF.

The chain combines TRBV5-4 with TRBJ2-1; D unresolved. The CDR3 runs 16 residues. The germline V and J ends were trimmed by 0 bases and 7 bases, with 17 bases remaining between them. The V gene's germline CDR1 is SGHNT and CDR2 YYREEE (reference sequence). The DNA for the CDR3 is TGTGCCAGCAGCTTGGATCAGGAACGGATAAAAAATGAGCAGTTCTTC. Translating it yields CASSLDQERIKNEQFF.

The chain uses TRBV25-1 and TRBJ2-7, with 11 bases identical to TRBD2. The germline CDR1 and CDR2 sequences are MGHDK and SYGVNS. V gave up 2 bases and J gave up 0 bases; unmatched junction bases: 12. The length of the CDR3 is 19 residues. CDR3 amino acids: CASSEPPVPGLADSYEQYF. Written as DNA, the CDR3 is TGTGCCAGCAGTGAACCTCCCGTCCCGGGACTAGCGGACTCCTACGAGCAGTACTTC.

This clonotype was recorded many times. This chain links TRBV12-3 or TRBV12-4 with TRBJ1-3, with D possibly TRBD1 on 6 matching bases. V lost 5 bases to trimming and J lost 5 bases, with 13 bases between them. The CDR3 totals 14 residues. The DNA of the CDR3 is TGTGCCAGCAGTCAGGGGACCGAAAGAAACACCATATATTTT. Protein sequence: CASSQGTERNTIYF.

In its sample, this clonotype was seen many times. The V call is TRBV7-8, the J call TRBJ2-1; D might be TRBD2 (6 bases). Looked up from germline, CDR1 is SGHVS and CDR2 is FQNEAQ. V lost 5 bases and J lost 6, with 17 bases in between. CDR3 size: 15 residues. This CDR3 reads CASSATSSALNEQFF. CDR3 nucleotide sequence: TGTGCCAGCAGCGCGACTAGTAGTGCCCTCAATGAGCAGTTCTTC.

This clonotype was counted many times. The genes are TRBV15 and TRBJ2-3, with TRBD1 matching over 10 bases. Germline trimming cut 4 bases from V and 4 bases from J; bases unmatched to any gene: 8. Germline CDR1 and CDR2: LNHNV and YYDKDF (reference sequence). The CDR3 extends over 16 amino acids. The CDR3 reads CATSNPGQGISDTQYF. For the CDR3, the DNA is TGTGCCACCAGCAATCCGGGACAGGGGATTTCAGATACGCAGTATTTT. The variable domain in full, with the rest retrieved from reference TRBV15 and TRBJ2-3, is DAMVIQNPRYQVTQFGKPVTLSCSQTLNHNVMYWYQQKSSQAPKLLFHYYDKDFNNEADTPDNFQSRRPNTSFCFLDIRSPGLGDTAMYLCATSNPGQGISDTQYFGPGTRLTVL.

CDR3 nucleotides: TGTGCCAGCAGCTACATCCCGGGACCTACGGAGCAGTACTTC. Translating gives CASSYIPGPTEQYF. V gene TRBV9 combines with J gene TRBJ2-7; the D gene could be TRBD1 or TRBD2 (5 bases each). The CDR3 covers 14 residues. The germline CDR1 and CDR2 sequences are SGDLS and YYNGEE. Trimming shortened V by 4 bases and J by 7 bases, and 18 bases separated the two germline ends.

This clonotype was observed a handful of times. J is TRBJ2-1 and V is TRBV7-6; D is undetermined. CDR1 SGHVS and CDR2 FNYEAQ come from the germline V gene. Between the trimmed V and J ends, which lost 1 base and 7 bases, there was a span of 8 bases. The CDR3 is made up of 13 amino acids. DNA of the CDR3: TGTGCCAGCAGCTTAGGGACCTTAAATGAGCAGTTCTTC. This translates into CASSLGTLNEQFF.

The chain couples TRBV7-3 to TRBJ2-1, with TRBD2 as a possible D gene (5 bases). Germline V CDR1 and CDR2: SGHTA, FQGTGA. The germline V and J ends were trimmed by 3 bases and 8 bases, with 14 bases remaining between them. This CDR3 spans 14 amino acids. This CDR3 is CASSFSPSGHEQFF. The CDR3 DNA reads TGTGCCAGCAGCTTTTCCCCAAGCGGCCATGAGCAGTTCTTC.

This clonotype has a handful of counts. The rearrangement links TRBV4-2 to TRBJ2-1; a weak D match, TRBD1 (6 bases). V lost 1 base and J lost 10, with 23 bases in between. Germline CDR1 LGHNA, CDR2 YNFKEQ. The CDR3 has 17 amino acids. Here the CDR3 DNA reads TGTGCCAGCAGCCAAGCCCACGGGACACCTCGTCCCCACGAGCAGTTCTTC. It is translated as CASSQAHGTPRPHEQFF.

This clonotype appeared many times. The CDR3, as DNA: TGTGCCGGAGCGGTTCAAGAGACCCAGTACTTC. As protein: CAGAVQETQYF. The chain combines TRBV2 with TRBJ2-5; D possibly corresponds to TRBD2 (5 bases). The CDR3 extends over 11 amino acids. Germline V gene sequence: CDR1 SNHLY, CDR2 FYNNEI. Deletions cut 11 bases from V and 2 bases from J, with 9 bases between.

This clonotype was seen repeatedly, ten times or more. The chain joins TRBV19 to TRBJ1-5; D perhaps matches TRBD1 (5 bases). This CDR3 has 14 residues. Per germline, CDR1 LNHDA and CDR2 SQIVND (reference sequence). The ends were cut back, 3 bases at V and 1 base at J, with 7 bases in the middle. CDR3 coding DNA: TGTGCCAGTAGTATGGGGGTAAGCAATCAGCCCCAGCATTTT. Translated: CASSMGVSNQPQHF. Supplemented by reference TRBV19 and TRBJ1-5, the full variable domain reads DGGITQSPKYLFRKEGQNVTLSCEQNLNHDAMYWYRQDPGQGLRLIYYSQIVNDFQKGDIAEGYSVSREKKESFPLTVTSAQKNPTAFYLCASSMGVSNQPQHFGDGTRLSIL.

This clonotype has only a few counts. This chain joins TRBV11-1 and TRBJ1-1; the D is unclear. The V end was cut by 5 bases, the J end by 6 bases, with 10 bases between. CDR3 length: 12 amino acids. CDR1 is SGHAT, CDR2 FQDESV, per germline (reference sequence). The CDR3 DNA reads as TGTGCCAGCAGCGCCGACGAGGCTGAAGCTTTCTTT. Amino acid sequence: CASSADEAEAFF.

This clonotype has ten or more counts. J is TRBJ2-1 and V is TRBV20-1; D might be TRBD2 (5 bases). CDR1 is DFQATT and CDR2 is SNEGSKA in the germline V gene (reference sequence). V shed 0 bases and J shed 3 bases, with 12 bases lying between them. The CDR3 sequence is 15 residues long. The CDR3 spells CSARDIVGDYNEQFF. CDR3 sequence (DNA): TGCAGTGCTAGAGATATCGTCGGGGACTACAATGAGCAGTTCTTC.

The chain employs TRBV19 and TRBJ2-1; D gene uncertain. This CDR3 is built from 15 residues. Germline V gene sequence: CDR1 LNHDA, CDR2 SQIVND (reference sequence). Trimming stripped 6 bases from V and 1 base from J, with 13 bases between. CDR3 residues: CASSNPRSSYNEQFF. The CDR3 nucleotides are TGTGCCAGTAGCAATCCCAGGAGTTCCTACAATGAGCAGTTCTTC.